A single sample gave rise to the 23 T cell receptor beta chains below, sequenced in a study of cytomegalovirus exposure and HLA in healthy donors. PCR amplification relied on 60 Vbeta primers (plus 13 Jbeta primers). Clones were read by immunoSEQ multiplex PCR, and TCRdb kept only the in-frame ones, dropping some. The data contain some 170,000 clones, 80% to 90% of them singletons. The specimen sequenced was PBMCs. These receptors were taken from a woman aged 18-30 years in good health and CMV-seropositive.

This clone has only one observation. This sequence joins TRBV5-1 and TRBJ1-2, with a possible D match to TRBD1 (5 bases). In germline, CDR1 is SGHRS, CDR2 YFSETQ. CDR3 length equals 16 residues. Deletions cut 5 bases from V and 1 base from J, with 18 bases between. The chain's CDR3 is CASRPAGRQLNYGYTF. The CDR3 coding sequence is TGCGCCAGCAGACCAGCCGGGAGACAGCTTAACTATGGCTACACCTTC.

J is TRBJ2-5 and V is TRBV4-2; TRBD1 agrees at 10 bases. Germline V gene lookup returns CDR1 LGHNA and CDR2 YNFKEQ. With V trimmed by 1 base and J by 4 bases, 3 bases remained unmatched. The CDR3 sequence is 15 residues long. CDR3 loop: CASSQAGTGAETQYF. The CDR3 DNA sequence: TGTGCCAGCAGCCAAGCCGGGACAGGGGCAGAGACCCAGTACTTC.

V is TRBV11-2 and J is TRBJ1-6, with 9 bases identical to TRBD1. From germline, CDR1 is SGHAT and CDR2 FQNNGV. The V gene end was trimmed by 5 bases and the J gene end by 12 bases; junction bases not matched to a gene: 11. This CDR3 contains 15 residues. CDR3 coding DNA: TGTGCCAGCAGCGGAGGAGGACAGGGGAAAATACCCCTCCACTTT. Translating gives CASSGGGQGKIPLHF.

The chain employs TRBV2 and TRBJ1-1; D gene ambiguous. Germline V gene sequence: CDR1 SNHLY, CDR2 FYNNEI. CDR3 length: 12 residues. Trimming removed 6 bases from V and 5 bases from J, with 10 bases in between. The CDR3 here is CASRQDMTEAFF. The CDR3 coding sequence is TGTGCCAGCAGACAAGACATGACTGAAGCTTTCTTT.

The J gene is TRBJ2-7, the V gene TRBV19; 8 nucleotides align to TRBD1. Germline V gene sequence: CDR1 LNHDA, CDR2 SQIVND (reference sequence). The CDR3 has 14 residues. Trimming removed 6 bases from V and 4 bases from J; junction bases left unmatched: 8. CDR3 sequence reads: CASRDRAIPYEQYF. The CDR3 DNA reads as TGTGCCAGTAGGGACAGGGCGATACCTTACGAGCAGTACTTC.

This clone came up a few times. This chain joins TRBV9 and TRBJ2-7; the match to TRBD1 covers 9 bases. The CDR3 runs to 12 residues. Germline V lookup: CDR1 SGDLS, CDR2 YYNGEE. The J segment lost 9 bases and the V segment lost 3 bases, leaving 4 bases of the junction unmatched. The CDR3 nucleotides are TGTGCCAGCAGCGACGGGACAGGGCGGCAGTACTTC. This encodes CASSDGTGRQYF.

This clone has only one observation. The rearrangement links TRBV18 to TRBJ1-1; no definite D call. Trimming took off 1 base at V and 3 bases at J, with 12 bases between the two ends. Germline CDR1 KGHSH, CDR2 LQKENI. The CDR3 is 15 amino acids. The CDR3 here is CASSPQPRRDTEAFF. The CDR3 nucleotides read TGTGCCAGCTCACCACAACCCAGGAGGGACACTGAAGCTTTCTTT. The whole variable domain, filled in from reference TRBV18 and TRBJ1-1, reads NAGVMQNPRHLVRRRGQEARLRCSPMKGHSHVYWYRQLPEEGLKFMVYLQKENIIDESGMPKERFSAEFPKEGPSILRIQQVVRGDSAAYFCASSPQPRRDTEAFFGQGTRLTVV.

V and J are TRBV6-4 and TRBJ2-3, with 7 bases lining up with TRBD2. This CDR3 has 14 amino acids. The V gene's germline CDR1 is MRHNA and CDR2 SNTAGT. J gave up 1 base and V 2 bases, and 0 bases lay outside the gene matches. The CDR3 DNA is TGTGCCAGCAGTGACGGGGGGGGCACAGATACGCAGTATTTT. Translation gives CASSDGGGTDTQYF.

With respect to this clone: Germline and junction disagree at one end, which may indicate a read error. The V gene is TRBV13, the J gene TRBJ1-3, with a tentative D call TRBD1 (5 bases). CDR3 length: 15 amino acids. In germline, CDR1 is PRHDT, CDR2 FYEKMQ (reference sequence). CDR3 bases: TGTGCCAGCAGTTTGGAAAGGGGAATCGGAAGCACCATATATTTT. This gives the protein CASSLERGIGSTIYF.

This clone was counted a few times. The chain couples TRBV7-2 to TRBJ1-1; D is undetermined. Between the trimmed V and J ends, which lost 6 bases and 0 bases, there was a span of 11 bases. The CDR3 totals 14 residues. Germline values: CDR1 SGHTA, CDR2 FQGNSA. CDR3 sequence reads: CASRPRTLNTEAFF. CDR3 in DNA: TGTGCCAGCAGGCCAAGGACTTTGAACACTGAAGCTTTCTTT.

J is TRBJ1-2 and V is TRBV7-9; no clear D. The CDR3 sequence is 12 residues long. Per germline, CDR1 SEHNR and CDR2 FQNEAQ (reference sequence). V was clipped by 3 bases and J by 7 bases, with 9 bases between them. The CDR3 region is CASSLSESGYTF. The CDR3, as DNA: TGTGCCAGCAGCTTGAGCGAATCTGGCTACACCTTC.

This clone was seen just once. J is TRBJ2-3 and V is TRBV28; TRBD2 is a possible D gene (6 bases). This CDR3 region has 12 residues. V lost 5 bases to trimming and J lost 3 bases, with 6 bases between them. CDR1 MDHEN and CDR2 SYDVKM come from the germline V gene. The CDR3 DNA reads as TGTGCCAGCAGTCGGGGGACAGATACGCAGTATTTT. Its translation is CASSRGTDTQYF.

Here the CDR3 DNA reads TGTGCCAGTAGGTACAGGGCTGAGCAGTTCTTC. Translation: CASRYRAEQFF. V gene TRBV19 combines with J gene TRBJ2-1, with D possibly matching TRBD1 (6 bases). The CDR3 runs 11 residues. From germline, CDR1 is LNHDA and CDR2 SQIVND (reference sequence). Trimming left V 6 bases short and J 9 bases short, with 9 bases between.

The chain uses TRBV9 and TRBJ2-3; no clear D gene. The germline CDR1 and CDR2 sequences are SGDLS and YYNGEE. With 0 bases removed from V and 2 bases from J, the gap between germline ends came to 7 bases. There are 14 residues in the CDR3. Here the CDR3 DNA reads TGTGCCAGCAGCGTAGCGGCGGACACAGATACGCAGTATTTT. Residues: CASSVAADTDTQYF.

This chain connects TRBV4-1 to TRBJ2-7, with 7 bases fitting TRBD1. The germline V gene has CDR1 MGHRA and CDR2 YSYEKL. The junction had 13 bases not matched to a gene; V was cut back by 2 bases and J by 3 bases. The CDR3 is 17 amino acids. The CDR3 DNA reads TGCGCCAGCAGCCAACGTTCCCGAGGGGGCGCGTACTACGAGCAGTACTTC. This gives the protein CASSQRSRGGAYYEQYF.

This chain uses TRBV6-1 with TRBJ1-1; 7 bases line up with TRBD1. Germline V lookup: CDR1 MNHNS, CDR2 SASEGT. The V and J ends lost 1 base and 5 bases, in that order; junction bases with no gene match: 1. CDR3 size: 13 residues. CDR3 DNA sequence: TGTGCCAGCAGTGAAGTCAGGGGGACTGAAGCTTTCTTT. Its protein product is CASSEVRGTEAFF.

The CDR3 DNA reads as TGTGCCAGCTCGGGGACACTGGTACAAGAGACCCAGTACTTC. Amino acids: CASSGTLVQETQYF. V is TRBV28 and J is TRBJ2-5; perhaps TRBD1 as D (6 bases). Trimming pared 8 bases from V and 2 bases from J, leaving 15 bases between. Germline-derived CDR1 and CDR2 are MDHEN and SYDVKM. CDR3 size: 14 residues.

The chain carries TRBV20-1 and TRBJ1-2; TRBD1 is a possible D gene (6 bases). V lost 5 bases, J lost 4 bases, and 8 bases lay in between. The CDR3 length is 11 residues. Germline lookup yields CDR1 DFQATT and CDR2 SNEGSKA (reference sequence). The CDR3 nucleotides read TGCAGTGCTGGGACAACCTATGGCTACACCTTC. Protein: CSAGTTYGYTF.

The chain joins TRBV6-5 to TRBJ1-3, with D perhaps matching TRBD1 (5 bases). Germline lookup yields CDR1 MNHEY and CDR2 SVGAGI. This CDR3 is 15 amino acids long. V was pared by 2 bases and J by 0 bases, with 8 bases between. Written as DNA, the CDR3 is TGTGCCAGCAGTTACCAGGGCAGCTCTGGAAACACCATATATTTT. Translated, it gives CASSYQGSSGNTIYF.

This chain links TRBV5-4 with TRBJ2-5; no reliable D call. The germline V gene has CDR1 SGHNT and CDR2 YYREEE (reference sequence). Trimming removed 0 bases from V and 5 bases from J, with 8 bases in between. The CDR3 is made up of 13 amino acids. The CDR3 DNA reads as TGTGCCAGCAGCTTGGCCCCCGTGGAGACCCAGTACTTC. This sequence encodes CASSLAPVETQYF.

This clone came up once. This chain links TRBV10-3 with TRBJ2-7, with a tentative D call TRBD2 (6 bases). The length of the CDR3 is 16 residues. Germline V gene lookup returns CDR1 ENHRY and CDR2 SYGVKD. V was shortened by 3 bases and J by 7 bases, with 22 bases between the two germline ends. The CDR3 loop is CAISDVRRPAGGEQYF. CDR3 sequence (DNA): TGTGCCATCAGTGATGTCCGGAGGCCGGCCGGGGGAGAGCAGTACTTC.

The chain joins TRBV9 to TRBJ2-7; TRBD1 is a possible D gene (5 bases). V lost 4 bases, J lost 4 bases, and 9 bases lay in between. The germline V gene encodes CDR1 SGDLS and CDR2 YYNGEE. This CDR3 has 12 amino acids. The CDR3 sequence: CASSTQGYEQYF. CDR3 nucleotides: TGTGCCAGCAGCACTCAGGGTTACGAGCAGTACTTC.

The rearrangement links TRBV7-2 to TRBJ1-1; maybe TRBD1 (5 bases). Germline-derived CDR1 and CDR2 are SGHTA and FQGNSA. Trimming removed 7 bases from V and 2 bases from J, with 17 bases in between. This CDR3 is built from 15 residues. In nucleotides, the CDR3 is TGTGCCAGCACCCAACCGGGACTGATAAACACTGAAGCTTTCTTT. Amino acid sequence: CASTQPGLINTEAFF.